This entry features one T cell receptor (beta chain) sequence. No antigen is known for it. No quality values exist for individual bases; no much larger clone is one base distant. The sample is drawn from a study of response to subunit inactivated influenza vaccine (dated by TCRdb to 2016 to 2019). For the study in its entirety: Deep quantitative T cell receptor repertoire profiling was used in the study to track responses to a trivalent subunit inactivated influenza vaccine. Beyond this particular receptor, the publication reports: It was suggested by the authors that each seasonal influenza vaccination may recruit only a limited number of new T cells.

Receptors were amplified or captured by RT-PCR. Sequencing used an Illumina HiSeq 2500. TCRdb applied fastp at Q25 and MiXCR to the public reads, then kept only in-frame beta chains. Every entry covers one CDR3 protein and lists the most common genes and DNA from its rows. Recorded for this sample are just under 550,000 distinct CDR3 sequences; around a quarter of them occurred a single time. The ten biggest clones cover 2.5% to 3% of the sample. V is cut by 2 bases and J by 14 bases, and the space between the germline ends is 22 bases. CDR1 and CDR2 are read off the germline V gene (reference sequence) as DFQATT and SNEGSKA. The CDR3 covers 15 residues, taking in both the cysteine and the phenylalanine. The only DNA kept is the CDR3, 45 bases in frame from the first base. These data are also associated with another study on T cells expressing NK-cell markers. Per the second study: The TCR beta cDNA libraries were made using 5'RACE template switching, a step that added both a universal primer site and unique molecular identifiers. TCR beta-chain repertoires were profiled in sorted CD3+CD56+NKG2C+, CD3+CD56+NKG2C- and CD3+CD56-NKG2C+ T-cell subsets from roughly eight donors. Among the eight sequenced donors, only one was HCMV-seronegative, while the other seven were HCMV-seropositive. To restrict sorting to alphabetaTCR-expressing T cells, an anti-gammadeltaTCR antibody was added in several experiments. In several donors, the dominant CD3+CD56+NKG2C+ clonotypes were found to rank among the top 10 CD8+ clonotypes and to make up 1.0-7.0% of CD8+ T cells. Those dominant clonotypes were again the most abundant among CD3+CD56-NKG2C+ cells in a few donors, at about 25-65%. Whether the expanded NKG2C-expressing T cell clones were specific for HCMV antigens was left unclear. The study sequenced eight donors, all healthy volunteers chosen at random: three men and five women. To determine HCMV serostatus, a commercial ELISA kit was used to detect HCMV-specific IgG in serum. Ficoll density gradient centrifugation was used to isolate peripheral blood mononuclear cells from blood. Magnetic immunoseparation with Miltenyi isolation kits was used to isolate CD4+ and CD8+ T cells from PBMC. cDNA synthesis was primed from the TCR beta constant segment, followed by two successive PCR amplification steps. The libraries were sequenced on Illumina HiSeq 2000/2500, MiSeq or NextSeq, producing 2 x 150 bp reads. MIGEC handled demultiplexing of the reads and grouping by UMI, while MiTCR was used to assemble and quantify clonotypes. To exclude erroneous sequences, any TCR cDNA sequence not supported by at least two reads was discarded. The tcR package was used for downstream repertoire analysis, and clonotypes were matched across fractions by CDR3 nucleotide sequence plus V segment. VDJmatch was used to annotate antigen specificity against VDJdb, with one amino acid substitution in CDR3 permitted.

The receptor was derived from a man between 45 and 60 years old who received an inactivated influenza vaccine. Donor details come from another sample of the same person, matched by shared clones. The rearrangement combines TRBV20-1 with TRBJ1-6; TRBD1 is possibly the D segment (5 matching bases). The sample was CD4+ T cells sorted from PBMCs, taken 11 to 12 days after vaccination. Read as DNA, the sequence is TGCAGTGCTAGACAGGGATATTTGACCCCTGAGACCCTCCACTTT. This is translated as CSARQGYLTPETLHF.